Sequencing of this T cell receptor (beta chain) was carried out in a study of blood T cell repertoires in COVID-19 (dated by TCRdb to between 2020 and 2021). With respect to the entire study: Samples from collaborators originated in the United States, Italy and Spain and spanned both the acute and convalescent phases of COVID-19. The prospective study material was composed of cDNA or gDNA derived from T cells, B-cell-depleted T cells, or PBMCs. Deeply sampled blood TCRbeta repertoires from subjects exposed to, actively infected with, or recovered from COVID-19 were included in the dataset. The repertoires were made available in a free public database intended to serve as a resource for research on the immune response to SARS-CoV-2. Samples came from the ongoing ImmuneRACE study (first 160 participants) plus 1,254 subjects from 6 global collaborators. Sample metadata almost always included a de-identified subject ID, COVID-19 status, age in years and sex. HLA class I and class II types, where available, came from metadata supplied by the sample provider rather than from assay-based typing.

Comment on this clone: No antigen is known for it. No quality values exist for individual bases; no much larger clone is one base distant.

The collaborating institutions used their own protocols to collect whole blood in K2EDTA tubes. For TCRbeta analysis, collaborator samples were shipped as frozen whole blood, as isolated PBMCs, or as DNA extracted from either sample type. CDR1 and CDR2 (MNHEY, SVGEGT) derive from the germline V gene. Trimming costs V 4 bases and J 0 bases, and their ends lie 13 bases apart. Inclusive of the bounding cysteine and phenylalanine, the CDR3 is 15 residues long. CDR3 DNA only is kept here, 45 bases in frame from base 1. Study-wide findings and limitations: The amount of clinical and demographic metadata varied by source and participant and was provided uncurated.

The immunoSEQ Assay, a bias-controlled multiplex PCR, was used to amplify TCRbeta CDR3 regions from genomic DNA. The paper's data handling went like this. Nucleated cell counts per sample were estimated from amplification of reference gene primers within the assay. Sequence reads were collapsed and filtered to measure the absolute abundance of every unique TCRbeta CDR3 rearrangement. Productive Simpson clonality was computed per sample as the square root of Simpson's diversity index over productive rearrangements. As stored in TCRdb, this immuneACCESS dataset retains in-frame rearrangements with V and J assigned. A fraction of the clones does not appear; measured against another copy, unresolved V genes explain less than half of the discrepancy, and the remainder lacks a known reason. The D gene and trimming were derived from the DNA, and the V and J assignments and clone size from that table. Here the sample has around 96,000 clones; roughly 96% occur a single time. Jointly, the top ten make up more than 4% of the sample.

The source of this sequence is a human donor with active COVID-19. The donor label of this sample is uncertain. Sequenced material: peripheral blood. This receptor chain uses TRBV6-2 or TRBV6-3 and TRBJ2-7, with no confident D gene call. The nucleotides are TGTGCCAGCAGTTTACACGGGTTCACCTCCTACGAGCAGTACTTC. The encoded protein is CASSLHGFTSYEQYF.